This T cell receptor beta chain stems from a study of blood T cell repertoires in COVID-19. Germline loops: CDR1 GTSNPN, CDR2 SVGIG (reference sequence). This CDR3 comprises 12 residues. The V segment lost 5 bases and the J segment 11 bases; nucleotides outside the gene matches: 11. The protocol was immunoSEQ multiplex PCR, while the TCRdb copy is restricted to in-frame clones and leaves out a portion. The sample records some 170,000 clones, about 79% being singletons. This clone came up once. Specimen: PBMCs or T cells enriched from blood (not recorded which). The J gene is TRBJ1-1, the V gene TRBV30; 7 bases are shared with TRBD1. The TCR was taken from a man between 45 and 60 years old who had recovered from COVID-19. The CDR3 loop reads CAWLDQGEEAFF. CDR3 bases: TGTGCCTGGTTAGACCAGGGGGAGGAGGCTTTCTTT.